The next 18 T cell receptor beta chains were all read from a single sample in a study of cytomegalovirus exposure and HLA in healthy donors. Primers: 60 Vbeta forward and 13 Jbeta reverse. Here immunoSEQ multiplex PCR was the method, and the copy in TCRdb shows in-frame clones only, minus some. This table has about 89,000 clones, 60% to 80% appearing once. The sample was PBMCs. The receptor source for this set is a man aged 25 to 40 in good health and CMV-seronegative.

CDR3 residues: CAWSIPVGQGTDTQYF. The CDR3 DNA is TGTGCCTGGAGTATACCTGTTGGACAGGGCACAGATACGCAGTATTTT. The chain uses TRBV30 and TRBJ2-3, with 7 bases fitting TRBD1. The germline CDR1 and CDR2 sequences are GTSNPN and SVGIG (reference sequence). V lost 2 bases, J lost 1 base, and 9 bases stayed unmatched. The length of the CDR3 is 16 residues.

This clone has just a few counts. This chain uses TRBV19 with TRBJ2-2; 8 positions match TRBD1. V was clipped by 3 bases and J by 6 bases; unmatched bases: 3. The CDR3 has 14 amino acids. Germline loops: CDR1 LNHDA, CDR2 SQIVND (reference sequence). CDR3 DNA sequence: TGTGCCAGTAGTATCCAGGGGGCGGCCGGGGAGCTGTTTTTT. Its translation is CASSIQGAAGELFF.

V usage is TRBV7-2 and J usage is TRBJ1-2, with a possible D match to TRBD1 (5 bases). V lost 5 bases to trimming and J lost 3 bases, with 16 bases between them. Germline V gene data show CDR1 as SGHTA and CDR2 as FQGNSA. This CDR3 is 15 amino acids long. CDR3 nucleotides: TGTGCCAGCAGCCAACGGCCCAGGGAGGACTATGGCTACACCTTC. This translates into CASSQRPREDYGYTF.

This sequence joins TRBV6-5 and TRBJ2-7; 7 bases match TRBD1. Germline assignment: CDR1 MNHEY and CDR2 SVGAGI. The junction had 1 base not matched to a gene; V was cut back by 5 bases and J by 0 bases. This CDR3 has 13 amino acids. The DNA of the CDR3 is TGTGCCAGCAGTAGGACAGGCTCCTACGAGCAGTACTTC. Protein product: CASSRTGSYEQYF.

This clone has a single count. V and J are TRBV9 and TRBJ2-3; D remains unclear. CDR1 and CDR2 (germline): SGDLS, YYNGEE. CDR3 length: 13 residues. Trimming shortened V by 0 bases and J by 4 bases, and 6 bases separated the two germline ends. In DNA form, the CDR3 reads TGTGCCAGCAGCGTAGGTAGTCCAGATACGCAGTATTTT. Translating it yields CASSVGSPDTQYF.

This sequence joins TRBV7-6 and TRBJ2-5, with D possibly TRBD2 on 7 matching bases. Trimming stripped 5 bases from V and 0 bases from J, with 13 bases between. The germline V gene encodes CDR1 SGHVS and CDR2 FNYEAQ. The CDR3 loop spans 15 amino acids. The CDR3 is CASSRSGGHQETQYF. As DNA, the CDR3 is TGTGCCAGCAGCCGATCGGGGGGCCACCAAGAGACCCAGTACTTC.

The chain has TRBV28 and TRBJ1-2; D uncertain. Looked up from germline, CDR1 is MDHEN and CDR2 is SYDVKM. This CDR3 region has 16 residues. V was clipped by 7 bases and J by 1 base, with 19 bases between them. The CDR3 DNA is TGTGCCAGCACCACCCACAAAACGGGGAGTAACTATGGCTACACCTTC. Amino acid sequence: CASTTHKTGSNYGYTF.

This chain uses TRBV9 with TRBJ1-2, with a possible D match to TRBD1 (5 bases). The CDR3 spans 14 residues. The V and J ends lost 3 bases and 2 bases respectively, with 11 bases between them. Germline-derived CDR1 and CDR2 are SGDLS and YYNGEE. In DNA, the CDR3 is TGTGCCAGCAGCGATATCCAGGGAAACTATGGCTACACCTTC. Amino acid sequence: CASSDIQGNYGYTF.

This clone has just a few counts. This chain uses TRBV4-2 with TRBJ2-1; 10 positions agree with TRBD2. The germline CDR1 and CDR2 sequences are LGHNA and YNFKEQ. Trimming took 1 base from V and 7 from J; bases not matched to a gene: 4. CDR3 length equals 15 residues. The CDR3 loop is CASSQVAGGVNEQFF. CDR3 DNA: TGTGCCAGCAGCCAAGTAGCGGGAGGAGTGAATGAGCAGTTCTTC.

This chain connects TRBV19 to TRBJ2-7; 11 bases fit TRBD2. The V gene's germline CDR1 is LNHDA and CDR2 SQIVND (reference sequence). CDR3 length: 15 residues. With 5 bases clipped from V and 3 bases from J, the junction kept 6 bases outside the gene matches. The CDR3 loop is CASSPTSGNYYEQYF. As DNA, the CDR3 is TGTGCCAGTAGTCCGACTAGCGGGAACTACTACGAGCAGTACTTC. The variable domain in full, completed from reference TRBV19 and TRBJ2-7, reads DGGITQSPKYLFRKEGQNVTLSCEQNLNHDAMYWYRQDPGQGLRLIYYSQIVNDFQKGDIAEGYSVSREKKESFPLTVTSAQKNPTAFYLCASSPTSGNYYEQYFGPGTRLTVT.

This sequence joins TRBV5-6 and TRBJ2-5; D is perhaps TRBD1 (5 bases). V dropped 0 bases and J dropped 3 bases, with 12 bases sitting between them. This CDR3 region has 15 residues. Per germline, CDR1 SGHDT and CDR2 YYEEEE. Written as DNA, the CDR3 is TGTGCCAGCAGCTTGGCCCGGCAGGGAAAAGAGACCCAGTACTTC. It encodes CASSLARQGKETQYF.

The chain links TRBV23-1 to TRBJ1-1; TRBD1 is a possible D gene (6 bases). TRBV23-1 is labeled an ORF, and its function is uncertain. The V gene lost 7 bases and the J gene lost 0 bases, with 15 bases spanning the gap. This CDR3 has 15 amino acids. The CDR3 region has the DNA TGCGCCAGCACCCATTACAGGGATCTGAACACTGAAGCTTTCTTT. This gives the protein CASTHYRDLNTEAFF.

This chain connects TRBV6-1 to TRBJ1-5, with TRBD1 matching over 7 bases. V shed 4 bases and J 0 bases; nucleotides not matched to a gene: 12. The germline V gene encodes CDR1 MNHNS and CDR2 SASEGT. The CDR3 runs to 18 residues. CDR3 nucleotides: TGTGCCAGCAGTGCCCGGACAGGCATGGACTATAGCAATCAGCCCCAGCATTTT. Protein product: CASSARTGMDYSNQPQHF.

The rearrangement uses TRBV6-5 and TRBJ1-6; no clear D gene. Germline assignment: CDR1 MNHEY and CDR2 SVGAGI. V dropped 6 bases and J dropped 13 bases, with 13 bases sitting between them. The CDR3 loop spans 12 amino acids. Here the CDR3 DNA reads TGTGCCAGCAGCAGACGTATGGAGCCCCTCCACTTT. Amino acid sequence: CASSRRMEPLHF.

V usage is TRBV10-3 and J usage is TRBJ2-7, with 15 bases fitting TRBD2. Germline V gene lookup returns CDR1 ENHRY and CDR2 SYGVKD. J lost 7 bases, V lost 5 bases, and 9 bases had no gene match. The CDR3 extends over 16 amino acids. The CDR3 DNA is TGTGCCATCAGTCCTGGACTAGCGGGAGGGCGGTGGGAGCAGTACTTC. This sequence encodes CAISPGLAGGRWEQYF.

This clone was seen only a few times. J is TRBJ1-1 and V is TRBV29-1; D perhaps matches TRBD1 (6 bases). Germline assignment: CDR1 SQVTM and CDR2 ANQGSEA. Trimming removed 4 bases from V and 3 bases from J, with 12 bases in between. The CDR3 covers 13 residues. CDR3 DNA: TGCAGCGTTGCGGCAGGGGAGTACACTGAAGCTTTCTTT. This encodes CSVAAGEYTEAFF.

The sample holds a few counts of this clone. This chain links TRBV7-2 with TRBJ2-3; TRBD1 might be the D (5 bases). The CDR3 extends over 13 amino acids. V shed 5 bases and J shed 2 bases, with 8 bases lying between them. CDR1 and CDR2 from the germline V gene are SGHTA and FQGNSA. The CDR3 reads CASSDRFTDTQYF. The DNA of the CDR3 is TGTGCCAGCAGCGACAGATTCACAGATACGCAGTATTTT.

This chain links TRBV2 with TRBJ1-4; 7 bases line up with TRBD1. Germline V gene sequence: CDR1 SNHLY, CDR2 FYNNEI. The CDR3 consists of 14 residues. V trimming: 6 bases; J trimming: 4 bases; junction bases outside the gene matches: 5. CDR3 DNA: TGTGCCAGCAGCGAGGGGGCGATTAATGAAAAACTGTTTTTT. Translated: CASSEGAINEKLFF.